Each of the 2 T cell receptor beta chains below was sequenced from the same sample in a study of cytomegalovirus exposure and HLA in healthy donors. Sequencing used immunoSEQ multiplex PCR; TCRdb keeps in-frame clones, though not all of them. Of 120,000 or so clones listed, 75% to 90% are singletons. Input material: PBMCs. The receptor source for this set is a woman younger than 30 in good health and CMV-seronegative.

The chain combines TRBV27 with TRBJ2-7, with a tentative D call TRBD2 (6 bases). The CDR3 covers 15 residues. The V gene's germline CDR1 is MNHEY and CDR2 SMNVEV (reference sequence). V gave up 4 bases and J gave up 3 bases, with 16 bases separating them. Here the CDR3 DNA reads TGTGCCAGCAGTTCGCGGGACTTCCAGGACTACGAGCAGTACTTC. It specifies CASSSRDFQDYEQYF.

The chain has TRBV9 and TRBJ1-3, with TRBD1 matching over 9 bases. Germline CDR1 is SGDLS and CDR2 is YYNGEE. After removal of 4 bases from V and 4 bases from J, the junction contained 6 bases not matched to a gene. The CDR3 loop spans 15 amino acids. The CDR3 DNA is TGTGCCAGCAGCCCATGGACAGGGGAAGGAAACACCATATATTTT. Amino acid sequence: CASSPWTGEGNTIYF.